The 29 T cell receptor beta chains listed next were all sequenced from one sample in a study of T cell responses to AZD1222 COVID-19 vaccine (TCRdb year 2021). The time point label corresponds to: about 28 days (+/-7) after the second vaccine dose. Library preparation employed the immunoSEQ multiplex PCR assay. Sourced from immuneACCESS, this table was stored by TCRdb with only in-frame sequences that have V and J called. A share of the clones is absent; for the studies checked, an unresolved V gene accounts for under half, and the remainder has no known explanation. The sample table contains just over 90,000 clones; only one count was recorded for 75% to 90% of them. Roughly 2.4% of the sample is in the top ten clones. Material: peripheral blood, obtained 28 days after the second AZD1222 dose. Receptors originate from an adult who received the AZD1222 COVID-19 vaccine.

The gene calls are TRBV6-2 or TRBV6-3 and TRBJ1-2; a weak D match, TRBD1 (5 bases). This CDR3 is built from 14 residues. The germline V and J ends were trimmed by 6 bases and 2 bases, with 13 bases remaining between them. CDR1 and CDR2 (germline): MNHEY, SVGEGT. The CDR3 sequence is CASSSTGGNYGYTF. The CDR3 nucleotides are TGTGCCAGCAGCTCAACAGGCGGCAACTATGGCTACACCTTC.

This sequence joins TRBV2 and TRBJ2-4; TRBD2 aligns across 7 bases. The CDR3 is 13 residues long. Looked up from germline, CDR1 is SNHLY and CDR2 is FYNNEI. Trimming cost V 7 bases and J 6 bases; bases outside gene matches: 6. In nucleotides, the CDR3 is TGTGCCAGCACCGAAGAGCGGGGAAACATTCAGTACTTC. Amino acid sequence: CASTEERGNIQYF. The full variable domain, in which reference TRBV2 and TRBJ2-4 provide the parts outside the CDR3, is EPEVTQTPSHQVTQMGQEVILRCVPISNHLYFYWYRQILGQKVEFLVSFYNNEISEKSEIFDDQFSVERPDGSNFTLKIRSTKLEDSAMYFCASTEERGNIQYFGAGTRLSVL.

The DNA for the CDR3 is TGTGCCAGCAGCGCGACAGACTCTGAAGCTTTCTTT. Protein product: CASSATDSEAFF. The chain employs TRBV21-1 and TRBJ1-1; the table's TRBD1 call for D was not verified on the DNA. TRBV21-1 has pseudogene status. This CDR3 has 12 amino acids.

The chain uses TRBV5-1 and TRBJ1-6; 9 bases map to TRBD1. CDR1 is SGHRS and CDR2 is YFSETQ in the germline V gene. This CDR3 is 14 amino acids long. After removal of 3 bases from V and 10 bases from J, the junction contained 5 bases not matched to a gene. CDR3 DNA sequence: TGCGCCAGCAGCTATACAGGGGGCGACTCACCCCTCCACTTT. It specifies CASSYTGGDSPLHF.

This clone was seen a single time. V and J are TRBV2 and TRBJ1-2; D not certain. Trimming left V 8 bases short and J 1 base short, with 11 bases between. This CDR3 spans 13 amino acids. CDR1 and CDR2 (germline): SNHLY, FYNNEI. The CDR3 here is CASVQRLNYGYTF. CDR3 bases: TGTGCCAGCGTCCAGCGACTTAACTATGGCTACACCTTC.

The chain has TRBV6-5 and TRBJ2-7; 11 bases agree with TRBD2. Germline V gene sequence: CDR1 MNHEY, CDR2 SVGAGI. The CDR3 is 14 amino acids. The junction had 3 bases not matched to a gene; V was cut back by 5 bases and J by 3 bases. The CDR3 bases are TGTGCCAGCAGTAGTAGCGGGGGGGACTACGAGCAGTACTTC. Translated: CASSSSGGDYEQYF.

This clone occurred a few times. The chain carries TRBV29-1 and TRBJ2-1, with TRBD2 matching 10 bases. This CDR3 comprises 14 residues. V trimming: 2 bases; J trimming: 4 bases; junction bases outside the gene matches: 2. Looked up from germline, CDR1 is SQVTM and CDR2 is ANQGSEA. The CDR3 DNA is TGCAGCGTTGAACAGCGGGGGGGGTACAATGAGCAGTTCTTC. It encodes CSVEQRGGYNEQFF.

The rearrangement links TRBV2 to TRBJ1-2; a possible D gene is TRBD1 (5 bases). The CDR3 runs to 15 residues. CDR1 is SNHLY and CDR2 is FYNNEI in the germline V gene. With 7 bases removed from V and 0 bases from J, the gap between germline ends came to 15 bases. The CDR3 bases are TGTGCCAGCATAGACAGTCTACGGGCTAACTATGGCTACACCTTC. This gives the protein CASIDSLRANYGYTF.

This rearrangement joins TRBV29-1 to TRBJ2-1; D is unresolved. Trimming cost V 7 bases and J 5 bases, with 18 bases left between them. CDR1 is SQVTM and CDR2 is ANQGSEA in the germline V gene. This CDR3 region has 14 residues. CDR3 coding DNA: TGCAGCGCAAAATCGGGCACTATTAACAATGAGCAGTTCTTC. It codes for CSAKSGTINNEQFF.

CDR3 in amino acids: CASSYSEGNPYF. The CDR3 DNA follows: TGTGCCAGCAGTTACTCAGAGGGGAATCCGTACTTC. The V gene is TRBV6-6, the J gene TRBJ2-7, with D possibly called TRBD1 or TRBD2 (5 bases each). Germline lookup yields CDR1 MNHNY and CDR2 SVGAGI (reference sequence). CDR3 length: 12 residues. Trimming shortened V by 0 bases and J by 12 bases, and 12 bases separated the two germline ends.

The V and J genes are TRBV25-1 and TRBJ1-1; the D is unclear. Germline assignment: CDR1 MGHDK and CDR2 SYGVNS. This CDR3 contains 14 residues. Trimming cost V 3 bases and J 4 bases, with 12 bases left between them. CDR3 nucleotides: TGTGCCAGCAGTGATTACCAGGAAGGCACTGAAGCTTTCTTT. It specifies CASSDYQEGTEAFF.

The count of this clone is one. This chain joins TRBV9 and TRBJ1-2; tentative D call: TRBD1 (6 bases). This CDR3 is built from 15 residues. The germline CDR1 and CDR2 sequences are SGDLS and YYNGEE. V was cut by 4 bases and J by 4 bases, with 17 bases left in between. The CDR3 is CASSPVAGEGYGYTF. CDR3 DNA: TGTGCCAGCAGCCCTGTGGCAGGGGAGGGCTATGGCTACACCTTC.

The chain combines TRBV6-6 with TRBJ1-6; 9 positions agree with TRBD1. From germline, CDR1 is MNHNY and CDR2 SVGAGI (reference sequence). J lost 10 bases, V lost 6 bases, and 4 bases had no gene match. The CDR3 totals 13 residues. CDR3 sequence: CASSRDRESPLHF. In DNA, the CDR3 is TGTGCCAGCAGCCGGGACAGGGAATCACCCCTCCACTTT.

The rearrangement uses TRBV14 and TRBJ1-2, with D unresolved. This CDR3 is 13 amino acids long. Germline V gives CDR1 SGHDN, CDR2 FVKESK. Trimming removed 2 bases from V and 7 bases from J, with 11 bases in between. The DNA for the CDR3 is TGTGCCAGCAGCCAAAGACACGTACGTGGCTACACCTTC. It yields the protein CASSQRHVRGYTF. Together with reference TRBV14 and TRBJ1-2, the CDR3 gives the full variable domain: EAGVTQFPSHSVIEKGQTVTLRCDPISGHDNLYWYRRVMGKEIKFLLHFVKESKQDESGMPNNRFLAERTGGTYSTLKVQPAELEDSGVYFCASSQRHVRGYTFGSGTRLTVV.

The chain uses TRBV2 and TRBJ1-4, with unresolved D. CDR3 length: 12 amino acids. The V gene lost 6 bases and the J gene lost 6 bases, with 8 bases spanning the gap. The germline V gene has CDR1 SNHLY and CDR2 FYNNEI. The CDR3 region is CASRERDEKLFF. In nucleotides, the CDR3 is TGTGCCAGCAGAGAACGGGATGAAAAACTGTTTTTT.

In its sample, this clone was seen once. This chain links TRBV19 with TRBJ2-7, with D perhaps matching TRBD1 (5 bases). The V and J ends lost 4 bases and 2 bases respectively, with 9 bases between them. There are 13 residues in the CDR3. Germline CDR1 LNHDA, CDR2 SQIVND (reference sequence). CDR3 sequence (DNA): TGTGCCAGTAGTAGCGAGGACACCTACGAGCAGTACTTC. As protein: CASSSEDTYEQYF.

The genes are TRBV2 and TRBJ2-1; 9 bases map to TRBD2. V was clipped by 1 base and J by 2 bases; unmatched bases: 15. Looked up from germline, CDR1 is SNHLY and CDR2 is FYNNEI. CDR3 length equals 20 residues. CDR3 amino acids: CASSEVPGYSGRRTYNEQFF. CDR3 in DNA: TGTGCCAGCAGTGAAGTACCGGGATATAGCGGGAGAAGAACCTACAATGAGCAGTTCTTC.

CDR3: CASSFRAGRANEKLFF. The CDR3 DNA sequence: TGTGCCAGCAGTTTTCGGGCGGGGCGGGCTAATGAAAAACTGTTTTTT. This sequence joins TRBV27 and TRBJ1-4; tentative D call: TRBD1 (5 bases). V was pared by 3 bases and J by 3 bases, with 14 bases between. The CDR3 extends over 16 amino acids. Germline CDR1 reads MNHEY; CDR2 reads SMNVEV (reference sequence).

This clone was seen just once. This specimen includes other DNA sequences encoding the same CDR3. The chain recombines TRBV12-3 or TRBV12-4 with TRBJ2-5; no definite D call. The V gene lost 3 bases and the J gene lost 4 bases, with 3 bases spanning the gap. CDR3 length equals 11 residues. CDR3 coding DNA: TGTGCCAGCAGTTTTGGAGAGACCCAGTACTTC. It is translated as CASSFGETQYF.

The chain couples TRBV7-2 to TRBJ2-1, with D unclear. The length of the CDR3 is 15 residues. Trimming stripped 5 bases from V and 0 bases from J, with 11 bases between. Germline CDR1 reads SGHTA; CDR2 reads FQGNSA. The CDR3 region is CASSPKRNSYNEQFF. CDR3 in DNA: TGTGCCAGCAGCCCAAAAAGGAACTCCTACAATGAGCAGTTCTTC.

V and J are TRBV9 and TRBJ2-5, with 9 positions matching TRBD1. The junction had 9 bases not matched to a gene; V was cut back by 4 bases and J by 5 bases. CDR3 length: 15 amino acids. In germline, CDR1 is SGDLS, CDR2 YYNGEE. The CDR3 nucleotides are TGTGCCAGCAGCTTAACAGGGGGCTGGACTGAGACCCAGTACTTC. It yields the protein CASSLTGGWTETQYF.

This clone was recorded only once. V gene TRBV28 combines with J gene TRBJ1-5, with unresolved D. In germline, CDR1 is MDHEN, CDR2 SYDVKM. The CDR3 covers 12 residues. Trimming took 5 bases from V and 6 from J, leaving 8 bases between them. Here the CDR3 DNA reads TGTGCCAGCAGTCAGACGGGTCAGCCCCAGCATTTT. Translated: CASSQTGQPQHF.

This clone was counted once. The J gene is TRBJ1-5, the V gene TRBV7-2, with 8 bases matching TRBD1. The CDR3 loop spans 14 amino acids. Germline V gene data show CDR1 as SGHTA and CDR2 as FQGNSA. The V segment lost 5 bases and the J segment 5 bases; nucleotides outside the gene matches: 5. Written as DNA, the CDR3 is TGTGCCAGCAGCGCGGACAGGGTTTATCAGCCCCAGCATTTT. The encoded protein is CASSADRVYQPQHF. Looking up the rest from reference TRBV7-2 and TRBJ1-5 gives the full variable domain: GAGVSQSPSNKVTEKGKDVELRCDPISGHTALYWYRQSLGQGLEFLIYFQGNSAPDKSGLPSDRFSAERTGGSVSTLTIQRTQQEDSAVYLCASSADRVYQPQHFGDGTRLSIL.

The CDR3 DNA follows: TGTGCCAGCAGTTACTCGAGAGTTACCGGGGAGCTGTTTTTT. This gives the protein CASSYSRVTGELFF. The chain carries TRBV6-5 and TRBJ2-2; D unresolved. CDR1 MNHEY and CDR2 SVGAGI come from the germline V gene. Trimming removed 0 bases at V and 5 bases at J, with 7 bases between. The CDR3 is 14 amino acids.

A note on this clone: Other DNA sequences in the same sample also yield this CDR3. This sequence joins TRBV2 and TRBJ2-1; 9 bases fit TRBD2. The CDR3 has 15 amino acids. Germline values: CDR1 SNHLY, CDR2 FYNNEI. The V gene end was trimmed by 1 base and the J gene end by 4 bases; junction bases not matched to a gene: 2. CDR3 residues: CASSEGLAGYNEQFF. CDR3 bases: TGTGCCAGCAGTGAAGGGCTAGCGGGGTACAATGAGCAGTTCTTC.

The V gene is TRBV5-1, the J gene TRBJ2-5; 11 bases agree with TRBD2. The trim removed 4 bases at V and 1 base at J, leaving 6 bases unmatched. There are 16 residues in the CDR3. CDR1 SGHRS and CDR2 YFSETQ come from the germline V gene. The chain's CDR3 is CASSIGLAGPQETQYF. The CDR3 DNA reads as TGCGCCAGCAGCATTGGACTAGCGGGTCCCCAAGAGACCCAGTACTTC.

The V and J genes are TRBV12-3 or TRBV12-4 and TRBJ1-2, with TRBD1 as a possible D gene (5 bases). This CDR3 region has 13 residues. Trimming stripped 7 bases from V and 8 bases from J, with 17 bases between. CDR3 DNA: TGTGCCAGCACCCCGTTGGGGGAGAGAGGCTACACCTTC. Translated, it gives CASTPLGERGYTF.

The chain has TRBV13 and TRBJ1-2; no firm D call. This CDR3 has 13 amino acids. Germline loops: CDR1 PRHDT, CDR2 FYEKMQ (reference sequence). Trimming removed 0 bases at V and 5 bases at J, with 7 bases between. Here the CDR3 reads CASSLGEGYGYTF. CDR3 DNA sequence: TGTGCCAGCAGCTTAGGGGAGGGATATGGCTACACCTTC.

The V and J genes are TRBV11-2 and TRBJ2-4, with 7 bases matching TRBD1. This CDR3 region has 15 residues. CDR1 and CDR2 (germline): SGHAT, FQNNGV. J lost 8 bases, V lost 1 base, and 8 bases had no gene match. The DNA of the CDR3 is TGTGCCAGCAGCTTAGCCGTGGGACAGTGGGACATTCAGTACTTC. It translates to CASSLAVGQWDIQYF. Together with reference TRBV11-2 and TRBJ2-4, the CDR3 gives the full variable domain: EAGVAQSPRYKIIEKRQSVAFWCNPISGHATLYWYQQILGQGPKLLIQFQNNGVVDDSQLPKDRFSAERLKGVDSTLKIQPAKLEDSAVYLCASSLAVGQWDIQYFGAGTRLSVL.